These 5 T cell receptor beta chains originate from one sample sequenced in a study of post-analysis software for immune sequencing data. The library was made from cDNA and included unique molecular identifiers. One entry per CDR3 protein, called by TCRdb with MiXCR from the PCR reads. Among fewer than 700,000 distinct CDR3 sequences, around 47% were seen once, and the ten largest hold more than 1.5%. Findings of the study overall: Patients carried several TRBV segments more frequently than controls did, and TRBV5-6, TRBV5-1 and TRBV20-1 were among them.

These receptors' targets are unknown. Specimen: blood. The source of these receptors is a girl under 18 with multiple sclerosis.

The chain carries TRBV7-9 and TRBJ2-5, with no clear D. In germline, CDR1 is SEHNR, CDR2 FQNEAQ (reference sequence). The V gene lost 1 base and the J gene lost 3 bases, with 6 bases spanning the gap. This CDR3 has 13 amino acids. DNA for the CDR3: TGTGCCAGCAGCTTAGATTGGGAAGAGACCCAGTACTTC. It translates to CASSLDWEETQYF.

In its sample, this clonotype was seen once. CDR3: CASSLSHPGANVLTF. CDR3 sequence (DNA): TGTGCCAGCAGTTTATCACACCCTGGGGCCAACGTCCTGACTTTC. The chain is built from TRBV27 and TRBJ2-6; D uncertain. CDR1 and CDR2 (germline): MNHEY, SMNVEV (reference sequence). There are 15 residues in the CDR3. V lost 0 bases and J lost 2, with 5 bases in between.

This clonotype appeared a few times. The chain couples TRBV12-3 or TRBV12-4 to TRBJ2-3; TRBD2 aligns across 10 bases. The trim removed 6 bases at V and 4 bases at J, leaving 7 bases unmatched. There are 15 residues in the CDR3. CDR3: CASSPPAGGADTQYF. CDR3 DNA: TGTGCCAGCAGCCCGCCAGCGGGAGGGGCAGATACGCAGTATTTT.

The CDR3 bases are TGTGCCACGCTAGCGGGAGGTTTCACAGATACGCAGTATTTT. Its translation: CATLAGGFTDTQYF. The chain couples TRBV10-3 to TRBJ2-3; the match to TRBD2 covers 11 bases. The CDR3 totals 14 residues. J lost 2 bases, V lost 10 bases, and 5 bases had no gene match. Germline CDR1 ENHRY, CDR2 SYGVKD.

The chain is built from TRBV7-9 and TRBJ2-7; 12 nucleotides agree with TRBD2. After removal of 5 bases from V and 4 bases from J, the junction contained 6 bases not matched to a gene. The CDR3 is made up of 15 amino acids. The germline gives CDR1 SEHNR, CDR2 FQNEAQ (reference sequence). This chain's CDR3 is CASSKTSGSWYEQYF. CDR3 DNA: TGTGCCAGCAGCAAGACTAGCGGGAGCTGGTACGAGCAGTACTTC.